This T cell receptor (beta chain) stems from a study of T cell repertoires in cytomegalovirus infection. This CDR3 is 15 amino acids long. Germline-derived CDR1 and CDR2 are LGHDT and YNNKEL (reference sequence). Trimming cost V 4 bases and J 2 bases, with 12 bases left between them. TCRdb re-derived calls from the reads in MiXCR, one entry per CDR3 protein. The sample consists of fewer than 550,000 distinct CDR3 sequences, about 33% of them appearing once. This TCR came from a human donor in good health (CMV status not recorded). Some clones in this sample may be carry-over from other donors' samples. Sequencing was carried out using PBMCs. The chain employs TRBV3-1 and TRBJ1-5; D is uncertain. Here the CDR3 DNA reads TGTGCCAGCAGCCGAGACCCCCTAGGCAATCAGCCCCAGCATTTT. It is translated as CASSRDPLGNQPQHF.